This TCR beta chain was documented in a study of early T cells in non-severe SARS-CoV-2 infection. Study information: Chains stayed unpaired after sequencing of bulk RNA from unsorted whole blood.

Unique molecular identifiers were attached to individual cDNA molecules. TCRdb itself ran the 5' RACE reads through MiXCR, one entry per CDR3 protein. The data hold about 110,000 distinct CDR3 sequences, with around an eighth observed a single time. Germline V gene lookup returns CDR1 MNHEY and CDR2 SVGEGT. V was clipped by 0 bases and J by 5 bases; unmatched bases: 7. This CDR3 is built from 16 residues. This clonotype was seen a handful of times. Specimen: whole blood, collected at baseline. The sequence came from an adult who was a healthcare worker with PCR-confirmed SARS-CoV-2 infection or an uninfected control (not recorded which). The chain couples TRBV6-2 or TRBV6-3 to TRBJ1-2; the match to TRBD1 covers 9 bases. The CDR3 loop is CASSYSGTGTLYGYTF. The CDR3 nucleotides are TGTGCCAGCAGTTACTCCGGGACAGGGACCCTATATGGCTACACCTTC.